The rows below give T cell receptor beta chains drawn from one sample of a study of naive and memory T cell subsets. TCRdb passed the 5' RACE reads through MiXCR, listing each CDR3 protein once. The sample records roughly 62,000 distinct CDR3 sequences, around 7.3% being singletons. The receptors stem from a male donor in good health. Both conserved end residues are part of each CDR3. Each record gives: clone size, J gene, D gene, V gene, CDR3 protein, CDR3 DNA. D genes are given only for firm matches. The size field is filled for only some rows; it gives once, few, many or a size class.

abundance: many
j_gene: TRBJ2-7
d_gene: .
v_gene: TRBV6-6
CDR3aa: CASSPLFGPDSYEQYF
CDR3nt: TGTGCCAGCAGCCCGCTCTTTGGCCCCGACTCCTACGAGCAGTACTTC

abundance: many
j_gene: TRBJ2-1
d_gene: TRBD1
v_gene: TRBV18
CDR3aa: CASSPRVAGGSAGEQFF
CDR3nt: TGTGCCAGCTCACCCCGCGTTGCAGGGGGCTCGGCGGGTGAGCAGTTCTTC

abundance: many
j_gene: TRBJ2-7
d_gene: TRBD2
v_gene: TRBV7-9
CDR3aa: CASSLASGRSYEQYF
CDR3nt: TGTGCCAGCAGCTTGGCCAGCGGGAGGTCCTACGAGCAGTACTTC

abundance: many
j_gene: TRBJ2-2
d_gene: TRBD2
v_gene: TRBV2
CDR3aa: CASRATSAGGLANTGELFF
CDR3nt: TGTGCCAGCAGGGCGACTTCCGCGGGAGGCCTCGCGAACACCGGGGAGCTGTTTTTT

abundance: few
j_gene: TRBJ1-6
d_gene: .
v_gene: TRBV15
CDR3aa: CATSRGGAPSPLHF
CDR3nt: TGTGCCACCAGCAGAGGAGGGGCACCGTCACCCCTCCACTTT

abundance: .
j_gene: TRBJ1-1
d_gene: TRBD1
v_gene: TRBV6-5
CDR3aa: CASSKSGGVTEAFF
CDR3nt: TGTGCCAGCAGTAAATCAGGGGGAGTCACTGAAGCTTTCTTT

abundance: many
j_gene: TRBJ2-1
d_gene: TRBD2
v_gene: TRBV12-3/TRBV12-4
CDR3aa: CASSPGTSGLYNEQFF
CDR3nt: TGTGCCAGCAGTCCCGGGACTAGCGGACTTTACAATGAGCAGTTCTTC

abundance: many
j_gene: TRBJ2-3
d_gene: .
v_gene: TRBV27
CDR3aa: CATSEGSYTQYF
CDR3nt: TGTGCCACTTCGGAGGGGTCTTATACGCAGTATTTT

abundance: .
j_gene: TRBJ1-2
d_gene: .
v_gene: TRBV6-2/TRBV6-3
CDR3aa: CASSLGGAGYGYTF
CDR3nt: TGTGCCAGCTCCTTGGGGGGCGCCGGCTATGGCTACACCTTC

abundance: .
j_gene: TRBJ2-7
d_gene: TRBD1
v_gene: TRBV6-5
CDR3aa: CASSPTGTGLYEQYF
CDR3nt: TGTGCCAGCAGTCCAACCGGGACAGGGCTATACGAGCAGTACTTC

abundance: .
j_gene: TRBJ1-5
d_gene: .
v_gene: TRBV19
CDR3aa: CASSIEAGVGQPQHF
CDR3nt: TGTGCCAGTAGTATAGAAGCAGGGGTCGGGCAGCCCCAGCATTTT

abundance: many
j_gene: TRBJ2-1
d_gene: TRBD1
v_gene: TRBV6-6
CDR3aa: CASSPWQGAEDEQFF
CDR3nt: TGTGCCAGCAGTCCCTGGCAGGGGGCCGAAGATGAGCAGTTCTTC

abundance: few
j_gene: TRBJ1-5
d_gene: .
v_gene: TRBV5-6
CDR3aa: CASSLFGGLRNQPQHF
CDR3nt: TGTGCCAGCAGCTTGTTCGGGGGGCTTCGGAATCAGCCCCAGCATTTT

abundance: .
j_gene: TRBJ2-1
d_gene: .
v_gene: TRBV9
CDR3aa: CASSVLAGSSYNEQFF
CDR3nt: TGTGCCAGCAGCGTTCTGGCGGGTAGCTCCTACAATGAGCAGTTCTTC

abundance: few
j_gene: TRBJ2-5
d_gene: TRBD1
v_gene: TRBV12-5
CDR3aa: CASASVEQGRETQYF
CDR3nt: TGTGCTAGTGCGTCCGTTGAACAGGGGAGAGAGACCCAGTACTTC

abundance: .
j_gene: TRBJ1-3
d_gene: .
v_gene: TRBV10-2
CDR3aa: CASRDGLGDSGNTIYF
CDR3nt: TGCGCCAGCAGGGATGGGTTGGGAGACTCTGGAAACACCATATATTTT

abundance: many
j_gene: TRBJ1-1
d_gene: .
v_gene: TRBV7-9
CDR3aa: CASSRSDFKEAFF
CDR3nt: TGTGCCAGCAGCCGATCCGATTTCAAGGAAGCTTTCTTT

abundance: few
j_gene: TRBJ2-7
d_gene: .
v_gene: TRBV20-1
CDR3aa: CSARDRVYEQYF
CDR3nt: TGCAGTGCTAGAGACAGGGTCTACGAGCAGTACTTC

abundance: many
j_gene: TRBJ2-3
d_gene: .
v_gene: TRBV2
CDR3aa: CASGASEVTDTQYF
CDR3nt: TGTGCCAGCGGGGCGTCGGAAGTAACAGATACGCAGTATTTT

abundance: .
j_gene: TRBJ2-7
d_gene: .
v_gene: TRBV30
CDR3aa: CAWSVPRRRGEQYF
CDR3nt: TGTGCCTGGAGTGTACCGAGAAGGCGGGGCGAGCAGTACTTC

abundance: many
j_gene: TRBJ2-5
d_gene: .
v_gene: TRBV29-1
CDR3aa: CSVIDSQETQYF
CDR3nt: TGCAGCGTTATAGACAGCCAGGAGACCCAGTACTTC

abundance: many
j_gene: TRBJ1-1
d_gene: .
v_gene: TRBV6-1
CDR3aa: CASQQDYWVDTEAFF
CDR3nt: TGTGCCAGCCAACAAGATTATTGGGTGGACACTGAAGCTTTCTTT

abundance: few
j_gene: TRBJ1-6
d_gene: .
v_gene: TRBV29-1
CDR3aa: CSAGTSDGSPLHF
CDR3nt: TGCAGCGCAGGGACCTCCGATGGGTCACCCCTCCACTTT

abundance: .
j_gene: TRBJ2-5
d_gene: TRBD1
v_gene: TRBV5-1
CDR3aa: CASSPGTGFGETQYF
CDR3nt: TGCGCCAGCAGCCCCGGGACAGGGTTTGGAGAGACCCAGTACTTC

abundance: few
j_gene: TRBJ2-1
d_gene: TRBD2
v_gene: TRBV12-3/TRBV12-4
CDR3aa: CASSRLAGSRNEQFF
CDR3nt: TGTGCCAGCAGCCGACTAGCGGGAAGTCGCAATGAGCAGTTCTTC